One T cell receptor beta chain is described in this entry. Its matching antigen is unknown. The PCR made use of 60 Vbeta and 13 Jbeta primers. Authors' processing steps: Approximately 11 million of 80 million or so unique TCR beta chains were shared, per a later count. The repertoire was sequenced with immunoSEQ multiplex PCR; TCRdb's copy has only in-frame clones and lacks some. Clone size and the V and J calls come from that table; the DNA yielded D and trimming. Among roughly 160,000 clones listed, 80% to 90% were seen once. The sample comes from a study of cytomegalovirus exposure and HLA in healthy donors. Study conclusions and caveats: When a later analysis was performed, an Asian-associated ancestry cluster reportedly had fewer N-insertions than the roughly 630-donor mean. A list of 150 to 200 TCR beta chains associated with cytomegalovirus was given. Follow-up analysis later connected one missense variant in DCLRE1C with trimming of TCR beta V- and J-genes.

Sequenced input: PBMCs. The receptor's source is a male donor in good health and CMV-seronegative.

The CDR3 here is CASSPRGRPYEQYF. The CDR3, as DNA: TGTGCCAGCAGCCCCCGTGGGCGCCCCTACGAGCAGTACTTC. This sequence joins TRBV7-9 and TRBJ2-7; D gene uncertain. CDR3 length: 14 residues. In germline, CDR1 is SEHNR, CDR2 FQNEAQ (reference sequence). Trimming took off 5 bases at V and 2 bases at J, with 13 bases between the two ends.